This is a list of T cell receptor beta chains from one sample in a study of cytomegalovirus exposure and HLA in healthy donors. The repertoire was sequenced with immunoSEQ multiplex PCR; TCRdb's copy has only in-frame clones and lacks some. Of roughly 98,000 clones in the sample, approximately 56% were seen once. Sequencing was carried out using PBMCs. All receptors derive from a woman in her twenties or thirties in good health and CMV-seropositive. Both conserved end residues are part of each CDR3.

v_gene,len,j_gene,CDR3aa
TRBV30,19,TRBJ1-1,CAWSANPTATGVGNTEAFF
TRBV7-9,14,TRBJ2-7,CASSFGTQGDEQYF
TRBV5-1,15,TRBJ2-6,CASSLASSGANVLTF
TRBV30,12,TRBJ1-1,CAWSDLNTEAFF
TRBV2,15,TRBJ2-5,CASSVSGTPFETQYF
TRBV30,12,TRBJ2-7,CAWSVPAYEQYF
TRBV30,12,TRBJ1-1,CAWSAHPGRAFF
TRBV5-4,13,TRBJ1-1,CASSATGGTEAFF
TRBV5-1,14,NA,CASSLASGGYEQYF
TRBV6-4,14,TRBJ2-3,CASRQGSVGDTQYF
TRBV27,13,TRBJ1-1,CASSQQGDSEAFF
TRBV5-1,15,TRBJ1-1,CASSLTGGKNTEAFF
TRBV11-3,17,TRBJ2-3,CASSPRLAGASTDTQYF
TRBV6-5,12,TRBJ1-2,CASNREGYGYTF
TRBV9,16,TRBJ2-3,CASSDPARGGTDTQYF
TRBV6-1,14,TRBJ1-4,CASSEAGPGIELFF
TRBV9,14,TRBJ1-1,CASSPRGFNTEAFF
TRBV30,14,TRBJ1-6,CAWSSRTGNSPLHF
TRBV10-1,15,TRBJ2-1,CASSDQAGGYNEQFF
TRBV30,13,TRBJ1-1,CAWSREGRAEAFF
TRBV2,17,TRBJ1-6,CASSANRGALNNSPLHF
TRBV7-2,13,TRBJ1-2,CASSPDINYGYTF
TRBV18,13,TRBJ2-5,CASSLQREETQYF
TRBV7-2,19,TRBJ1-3,CASSLGGSLLGAGGNTIYF
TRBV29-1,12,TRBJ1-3,CSVVGAGNTIYF
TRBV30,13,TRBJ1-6,CACSIAYNSPLHF
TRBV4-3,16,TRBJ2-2,CASSQDGTVGTGELFF
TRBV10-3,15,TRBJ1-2,CAISLTRTGDYGYTF
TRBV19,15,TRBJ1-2,CATMTRDRGHYGYTF
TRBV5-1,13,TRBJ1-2,CASTAGQGAGYTF
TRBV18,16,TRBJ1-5,CASSPEVRDKAQPQHF